Listed below are T cell receptor beta chains from one sample, sequenced in a study of cytomegalovirus exposure and HLA in healthy donors. Assay used: immunoSEQ multiplex PCR; TCRdb lists only in-frame clones, some missing. The sample holds about 170,000 clones, just under 80% seen once. The sequenced sample was PBMCs. The receptors come from a woman aged 50 to 65 in good health and CMV-seropositive. CDR3s include the opening cysteine and the closing phenylalanine or tryptophan.

v_gene: TRBV28
j_gene: TRBJ2-5
CDR3aa: CASSQRQGAAETQYF

v_gene: TRBV18
j_gene: TRBJ2-1
CDR3aa: CASSLGTGRRNYNEQFF

v_gene: TRBV27
j_gene: TRBJ2-1
CDR3aa: CASSLILVKVNEQFF

v_gene: TRBV7-3
j_gene: TRBJ2-5
CDR3aa: CASSSLAGVETQYF

v_gene: TRBV28
j_gene: TRBJ1-2
CDR3aa: CASSLGWDRGPYGYTF

v_gene: TRBV6-1
j_gene: TRBJ2-7
CDR3aa: CASGSGVSYEQYF

v_gene: TRBV7-2
j_gene: TRBJ2-7
CDR3aa: CASSLEAGAYEQYF

v_gene: TRBV7-2
j_gene: TRBJ1-5
CDR3aa: CASSFRGDSNQPQHF

v_gene: TRBV30
j_gene: TRBJ2-1
CDR3aa: CAWSMGGSYNEQFF

v_gene: TRBV4-2
j_gene: TRBJ1-2
CDR3aa: CASSQAGQANYGYTF

v_gene: TRBV6-1
j_gene: TRBJ2-6
CDR3aa: CASSADRSGANGLTF

v_gene: TRBV13
j_gene: TRBJ2-5
CDR3aa: CASSQSTAKQYF

v_gene: TRBV9
j_gene: TRBJ2-2
CDR3aa: CASSVSGHLTGELFF

v_gene: TRBV5-1
j_gene: TRBJ1-1
CDR3aa: CASSLDRGWSEAFF

v_gene: TRBV29-1
j_gene: TRBJ1-2
CDR3aa: CSAPRGNYGYTF

v_gene: TRBV7-8
j_gene: TRBJ2-7
CDR3aa: CASSPGLAGVYEQYF

v_gene: TRBV28
j_gene: TRBJ2-6
CDR3aa: CASSFPGQGISGANVLTF

v_gene: TRBV7-9
j_gene: TRBJ2-7
CDR3aa: CASCPGQGVYEQYF

v_gene: TRBV29-1
j_gene: TRBJ2-2
CDR3aa: CSVLDGTTNTGELFF

v_gene: TRBV5-4
j_gene: TRBJ2-6
CDR3aa: CASRGTAGANVLTF

v_gene: TRBV19
j_gene: TRBJ2-5
CDR3aa: CASSLQQGVEETQYF

v_gene: TRBV4-3
j_gene: TRBJ2-2
CDR3aa: CASSQLAGPGNTGELFF

v_gene: TRBV6-4
j_gene: TRBJ2-7
CDR3aa: CASSGGKGTYEQYF